This TCR beta chain originates from a study of blood T cells in healthy people across ages. Turning to the study itself: Template switching captured about one barcoded beta molecule per two T cells.

The ends were cut back, 4 bases at V and 10 bases at J, with 12 bases in the middle. This CDR3 contains 12 residues. Per the germline V gene, CDR1 is SGHRS and CDR2 is YFSETQ. Whole-study results and caveats: Among long-lived donors, naive CD4+ cells were more numerous and diversity higher than in aged donors. CMV status of donors was unknown, possibly confounding expanded clonotype changes.

Remarks on this clonotype: Its specificity is unknown.

Primed by a sample-barcoded 5' primer and a J-beta primer mix, a second PCR proceeded for about 7 to 11 cycles. TCRdb re-called the 5' RACE reads with MiXCR, one entry per CDR3 protein. The sample lists about 970,000 distinct CDR3 sequences; roughly half were seen once. The source of this sequence is a woman in her fifties or sixties in good health. This chain connects TRBV5-1 to TRBJ2-1; D is ambiguous. The material sequenced was blood. The CDR3 loop reads CASSPSTYEQFF. DNA of the CDR3: TGCGCCAGCAGCCCATCGACCTACGAGCAGTTCTTC.